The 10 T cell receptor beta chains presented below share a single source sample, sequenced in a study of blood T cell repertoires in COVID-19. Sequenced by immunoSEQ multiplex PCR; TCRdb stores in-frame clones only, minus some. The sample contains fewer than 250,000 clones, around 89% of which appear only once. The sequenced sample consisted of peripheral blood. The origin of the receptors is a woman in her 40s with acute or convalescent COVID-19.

The CDR3 spells CASTSPIGTGLNTEAFF. CDR3 nucleotide sequence: TGTGCCAGCACCTCACCCATCGGAACAGGGCTGAACACTGAAGCTTTCTTT. V usage is TRBV5-6 and J usage is TRBJ1-1; a weak D match, TRBD1 (6 bases). Trimming left V 6 bases short and J 0 bases short, with 21 bases between. CDR3 length: 17 amino acids. Germline assignment: CDR1 SGHDT and CDR2 YYEEEE. Together with reference TRBV5-6 and TRBJ1-1, the CDR3 gives the full variable domain: DAGVTQSPTHLIKTRGQQVTLRCSPKSGHDTVSWYQQALGQGPQFIFQYYEEEERQRGNFPDRFSGHQFPNYSSELNVNALLLGDSALYLCASTSPIGTGLNTEAFFGQGTRLTVV.

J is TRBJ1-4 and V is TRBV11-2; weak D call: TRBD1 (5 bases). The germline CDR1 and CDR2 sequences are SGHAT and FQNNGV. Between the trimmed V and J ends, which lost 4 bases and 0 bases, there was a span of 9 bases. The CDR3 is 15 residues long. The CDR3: CASSYDSATNEKLFF. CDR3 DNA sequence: TGTGCCAGCAGCTACGACAGTGCAACTAATGAAAAACTGTTTTTT.

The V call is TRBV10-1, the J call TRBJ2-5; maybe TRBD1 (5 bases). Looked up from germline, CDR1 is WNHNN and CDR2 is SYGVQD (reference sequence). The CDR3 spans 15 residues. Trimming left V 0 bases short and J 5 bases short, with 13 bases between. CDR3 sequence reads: CASSESRGIRETQYF. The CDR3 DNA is TGCGCCAGCAGTGAGTCTAGGGGCATAAGGGAGACCCAGTACTTC.

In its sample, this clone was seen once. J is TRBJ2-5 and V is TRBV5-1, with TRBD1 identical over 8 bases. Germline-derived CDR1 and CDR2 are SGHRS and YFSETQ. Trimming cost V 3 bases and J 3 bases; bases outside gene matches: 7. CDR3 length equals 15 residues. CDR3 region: CASSYVQGAKETQYF. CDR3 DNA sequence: TGCGCCAGCAGCTACGTCCAGGGGGCGAAAGAGACCCAGTACTTC.

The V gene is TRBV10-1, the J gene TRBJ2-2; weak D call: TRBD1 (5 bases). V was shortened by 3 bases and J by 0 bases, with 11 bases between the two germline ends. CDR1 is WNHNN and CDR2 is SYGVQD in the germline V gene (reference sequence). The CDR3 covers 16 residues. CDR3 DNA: TGCGCCAGCAGTGACAGGGCTGGAGCGAACACCGGGGAGCTGTTTTTT. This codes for CASSDRAGANTGELFF.

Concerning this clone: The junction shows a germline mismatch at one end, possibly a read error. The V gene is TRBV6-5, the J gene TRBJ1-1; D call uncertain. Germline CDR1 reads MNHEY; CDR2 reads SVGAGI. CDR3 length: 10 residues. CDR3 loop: CASRGGDTRF. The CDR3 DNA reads TGTGCCAGCAGGGGTGGCGACACCAGGTTT.

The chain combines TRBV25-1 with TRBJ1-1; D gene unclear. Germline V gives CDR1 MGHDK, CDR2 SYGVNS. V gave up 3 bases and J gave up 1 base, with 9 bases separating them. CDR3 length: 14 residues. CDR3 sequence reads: CASSDTAPNTEAFF. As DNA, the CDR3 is TGTGCCAGCAGTGACACAGCTCCGAACACTGAAGCTTTCTTT. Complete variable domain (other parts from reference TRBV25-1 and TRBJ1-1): EADIYQTPRYLVIGTGKKITLECSQTMGHDKMYWYQQDPGMELHLIHYSYGVNSTEKGDLSSESTVSRIRTEHFPLTLESARPSHTSQYLCASSDTAPNTEAFFGQGTRLTVV.

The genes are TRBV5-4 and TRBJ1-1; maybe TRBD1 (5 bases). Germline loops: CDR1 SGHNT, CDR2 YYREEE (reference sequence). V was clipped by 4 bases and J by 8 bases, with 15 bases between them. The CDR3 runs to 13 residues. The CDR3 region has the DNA TGTGCCAGCAGCCTCCCCCAGGGCGAGGAAGCTTTCTTT. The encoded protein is CASSLPQGEEAFF.

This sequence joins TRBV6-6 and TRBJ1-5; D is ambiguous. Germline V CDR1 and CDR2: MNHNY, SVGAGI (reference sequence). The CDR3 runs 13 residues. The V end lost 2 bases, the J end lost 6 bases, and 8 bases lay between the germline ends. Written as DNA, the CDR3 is TGTGCCAGCAGTTACGATACTTTTCAGCCCCAGCATTTT. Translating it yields CASSYDTFQPQHF.

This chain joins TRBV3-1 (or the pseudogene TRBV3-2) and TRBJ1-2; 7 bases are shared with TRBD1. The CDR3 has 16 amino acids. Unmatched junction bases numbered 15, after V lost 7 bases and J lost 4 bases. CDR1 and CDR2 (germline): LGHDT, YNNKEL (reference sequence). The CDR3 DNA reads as TGTGCCAGCACCTTACTAACAGGGGCAGGAATCTATGGCTACACCTTC. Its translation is CASTLLTGAGIYGYTF.